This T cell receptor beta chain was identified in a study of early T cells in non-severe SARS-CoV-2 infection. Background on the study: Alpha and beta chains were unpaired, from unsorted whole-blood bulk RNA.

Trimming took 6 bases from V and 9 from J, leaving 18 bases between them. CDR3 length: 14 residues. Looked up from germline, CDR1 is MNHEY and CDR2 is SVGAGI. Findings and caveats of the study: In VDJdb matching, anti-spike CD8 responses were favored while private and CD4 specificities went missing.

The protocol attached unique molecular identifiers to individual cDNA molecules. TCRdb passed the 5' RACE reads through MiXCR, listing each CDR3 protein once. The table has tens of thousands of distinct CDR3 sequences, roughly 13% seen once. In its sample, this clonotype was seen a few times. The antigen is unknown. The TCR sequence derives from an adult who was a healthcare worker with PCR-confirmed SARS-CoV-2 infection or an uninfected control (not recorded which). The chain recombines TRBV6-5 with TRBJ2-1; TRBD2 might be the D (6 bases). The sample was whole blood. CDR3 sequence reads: CASSLRGGGSEQFF. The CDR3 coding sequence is TGTGCCAGCAGCCTTCGGGGTGGGGGGAGTGAGCAGTTCTTC.